The T cell receptor beta chain described here comes from a study of blood T cell repertoires in COVID-19. The CDR3 is 16 residues long. Per germline, CDR1 SGHRS and CDR2 YFSETQ. Unmatched junction bases numbered 9, after V lost 4 bases and J lost 5 bases. The sample holds one count of this clone. Original methodology: Researchers report that nucleated cell counts were estimated from reference gene primer amplification. Only in-frame clones appear in the TCRdb table, and some are missing; sequencing was by immunoSEQ multiplex PCR. V, J and clone size are those of that table, while D and trimming were read from the DNA. The data hold about 300,000 clones, with 75% to 95% observed a single time. The Seattle patients, enrolled during active infection, were followed longitudinally.

The sample taken for sequencing was peripheral blood. This TCR was sampled from a woman between 25 and 40 years old with COVID-19, enrolled during active disease. This chain connects TRBV5-1 to TRBJ2-2; 9 bases are shared with TRBD1. DNA of the CDR3: TGCGCCAGCAGCGATCCCGGGACAGGGAAAACCGGGGAGCTGTTTTTT. Protein sequence: CASSDPGTGKTGELFF.